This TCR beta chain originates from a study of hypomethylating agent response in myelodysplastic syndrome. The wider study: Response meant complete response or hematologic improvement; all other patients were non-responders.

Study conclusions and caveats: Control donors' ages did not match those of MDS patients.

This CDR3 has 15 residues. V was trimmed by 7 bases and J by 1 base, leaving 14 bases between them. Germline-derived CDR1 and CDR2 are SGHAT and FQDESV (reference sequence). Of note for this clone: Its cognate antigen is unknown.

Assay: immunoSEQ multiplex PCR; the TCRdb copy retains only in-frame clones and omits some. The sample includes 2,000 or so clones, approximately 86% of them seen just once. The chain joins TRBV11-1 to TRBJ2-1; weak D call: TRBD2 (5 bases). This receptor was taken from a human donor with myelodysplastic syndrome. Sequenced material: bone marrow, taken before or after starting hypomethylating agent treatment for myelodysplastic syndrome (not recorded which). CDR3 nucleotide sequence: TGTGCCAGCAAAGTTCGGGAAGGTTCCTACAATGAGCAGTTCTTC. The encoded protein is CASKVREGSYNEQFF.